This record covers a single TCR beta chain. Its antigen is currently unknown. The record originates from a study of T cell responses to AZD1222 COVID-19 vaccine. Study-wide results and limits: Spike-specific TCR breadth rose after two AZD1222 doses, and depth rose as well. Dominant CD4 TCR responses targeted spike regions 160-218 and 743-854.

The CDR3 spans 14 residues. V lost 4 bases, J lost 4 bases, and 5 bases stayed unmatched. Germline V gene lookup returns CDR1 SGHNT and CDR2 YYREEE (reference sequence). Clones were sequenced by immunoSEQ multiplex PCR, and TCRdb holds only the in-frame ones, with some missing. Among tens of thousands of clones, approximately 88% were seen once, and the ten largest hold 12%. V is TRBV5-4 and J is TRBJ1-5, with 7 bases fitting TRBD1. The sequences come from peripheral blood, collected 28 days after the second AZD1222 dose. This sequence originates from an adult who received the AZD1222 COVID-19 vaccine. CDR3 residues: CASSRGDSNQPQHF. The CDR3 bases are TGTGCCAGCAGCCGGGGGGACAGTAATCAGCCCCAGCATTTT.